Following are 14 T cell receptor beta chains from one sample sequenced in a study of blood T cell repertoires in COVID-19. Sequencing used immunoSEQ multiplex PCR; TCRdb keeps in-frame clones, though not all of them. Of 100,000 to 150,000 clones listed, roughly 90% are singletons. The sample taken for sequencing was peripheral blood. Source of these receptors: a man between 70 and 80 years old with active COVID-19.

The chain recombines TRBV11-2 with TRBJ2-1; TRBD1 might be the D (7 bases). V gave up 9 bases and J gave up 5 bases, with 29 bases separating them. Looked up from germline, CDR1 is SGHAT and CDR2 is FQNNGV. The length of the CDR3 is 18 residues. The CDR3 region is CARRGAEGAVAPHNEQFF. As DNA, the CDR3 is TGTGCCAGGCGGGGAGCTGAGGGGGCGGTGGCCCCACACAATGAGCAGTTCTTC.

CDR3: CASSPRQGYAEAFF. In DNA form, the CDR3 reads TGTGCCAGCAGTCCGCGACAGGGGTACGCTGAAGCTTTCTTT. The genes are TRBV28 and TRBJ1-1; the match to TRBD1 covers 8 bases. The V and J ends lost 5 bases and 6 bases, in that order; junction bases with no gene match: 8. CDR1 and CDR2 (germline): MDHEN, SYDVKM. The CDR3 has 14 residues.

V usage is TRBV19 and J usage is TRBJ2-1, with D tentatively TRBD1 (5 bases). The V gene's germline CDR1 is LNHDA and CDR2 SQIVND (reference sequence). V gave up 5 bases and J gave up 6 bases, with 17 bases separating them. The CDR3 consists of 15 residues. CDR3 coding DNA: TGTGCCAGTAGTGCCTATGGACAAAGGGGCAATGAGCAGTTCTTC. This encodes CASSAYGQRGNEQFF.

This clone has a single count. The chain carries TRBV5-6 and TRBJ1-2, with D uncertain. CDR3 length: 13 residues. The V end lost 1 base, the J end lost 2 bases, and 6 bases lay between the germline ends. Germline V lookup: CDR1 SGHDT, CDR2 YYEEEE. Here the CDR3 reads CASSLSQNYGYTF. The CDR3 region has the DNA TGTGCCAGCAGCTTGTCTCAGAACTATGGCTACACCTTC.

This clone was recorded once. This chain connects TRBV4-2 to TRBJ2-7, with 13 bases matching TRBD2. With 1 base clipped from V and 2 bases from J, the junction kept 5 bases outside the gene matches. Germline-derived CDR1 and CDR2 are LGHNA and YNFKEQ. CDR3 length: 17 residues. CDR3 loop: CASSQASGTSGTYEQYF. The CDR3 DNA reads as TGTGCCAGCAGCCAAGCCTCCGGGACTAGCGGGACCTACGAGCAGTACTTC.

The rearrangement links TRBV7-9 to TRBJ2-3, with 11 bases identical to TRBD2. The ends lost 3 bases at V and 5 bases at J; junction bases unmatched: 7. This CDR3 spans 16 amino acids. CDR1 and CDR2 (germline): SEHNR, FQNEAQ (reference sequence). This chain's CDR3 is CASSLGSGRAGDTQYF. CDR3 DNA: TGTGCCAGCAGCTTGGGTAGCGGGAGGGCCGGAGATACGCAGTATTTT.

In this sample, this clone turned up once. This chain connects TRBV10-1 to TRBJ2-1, with 11 nucleotides matching TRBD2. With V trimmed by 6 bases and J by 7 bases, 8 bases remained unmatched. Germline CDR1 and CDR2: WNHNN and SYGVQD (reference sequence). The length of the CDR3 is 15 residues. In DNA form, the CDR3 reads TGCGCCAGCAGCGCGACTAGCGGGACGGGGAATGAGCAGTTCTTC. Residues: CASSATSGTGNEQFF.

This chain links TRBV5-6 with TRBJ1-5; the match to TRBD1 covers 8 bases. Per the germline V gene, CDR1 is SGHDT and CDR2 is YYEEEE. The V segment lost 0 bases and the J segment 0 bases; nucleotides outside the gene matches: 2. The length of the CDR3 is 16 residues. The DNA of the CDR3 is TGTGCCAGCAGCTTGGACAGGGGGGGTAGCAATCAGCCCCAGCATTTT. Translation: CASSLDRGGSNQPQHF.

This clone was counted a few times. The rearrangement uses TRBV18 and TRBJ2-7; D not resolved. In germline, CDR1 is KGHSH, CDR2 LQKENI. CDR3 size: 12 residues. The V gene lost 5 bases and the J gene lost 0 bases, with 5 bases spanning the gap. CDR3 protein: CASSANSYEQYF. As DNA, the CDR3 is TGTGCCAGCTCAGCGAACTCCTACGAGCAGTACTTC.

The V gene is TRBV11-3, the J gene TRBJ2-2; TRBD1 agrees at 8 bases. The CDR3 is 15 residues long. Unmatched junction bases numbered 3, after V lost 5 bases and J lost 1 base. CDR1 SGHNT and CDR2 YENEEA come from the germline V gene. The CDR3 region is CASSPGQVNTGELFF. The CDR3 region has the DNA TGTGCCAGCAGCCCGGGACAGGTGAACACCGGGGAGCTGTTTTTT.

The rearrangement uses TRBV28 and TRBJ2-1, with TRBD2 identical over 13 bases. V lost 6 bases to trimming and J lost 4 bases; unmatched junction nucleotides: 6. The CDR3 extends over 16 amino acids. Germline lookup yields CDR1 MDHEN and CDR2 SYDVKM. CDR3 DNA sequence: TGTGCCAGCAGGTCCGGGACTAGCGGGGTATACAATGAGCAGTTCTTC. The encoded protein is CASRSGTSGVYNEQFF.

The chain links TRBV10-3 to TRBJ1-1; a possible D gene is TRBD1 (6 bases). This CDR3 is built from 14 residues. The V gene's germline CDR1 is ENHRY and CDR2 SYGVKD. The germline V and J ends were trimmed by 9 bases and 5 bases, with 19 bases remaining between them. The CDR3 sequence is CAISLGGSITEAFF. Here the CDR3 DNA reads TGTGCCATAAGCCTAGGGGGTTCGATAACTGAAGCTTTCTTT.

CDR3 in DNA: TGTGCCAGCAGCCGGAATGGCGGCTACTCCTACAATGAGCAGTTCTTC. Its protein is CASSRNGGYSYNEQFF. This chain uses TRBV11-1 with TRBJ2-1; D is unresolved. CDR1 SGHAT and CDR2 FQDESV come from the germline V gene (reference sequence). The length of the CDR3 is 16 residues. V lost 5 bases and J lost 0, with 14 bases in between.

The chain recombines TRBV7-2 with TRBJ1-6, with a weak D call TRBD1 (6 bases). CDR1 and CDR2 from the germline V gene are SGHTA and FQGNSA. The CDR3 consists of 14 residues. Between the trimmed V and J ends, which lost 5 bases and 9 bases, there was a span of 14 bases. CDR3 DNA: TGTGCCAGCAGCCCGGAGGCAGGGGTTTCACCCCTCCACTTT. This gives the protein CASSPEAGVSPLHF.